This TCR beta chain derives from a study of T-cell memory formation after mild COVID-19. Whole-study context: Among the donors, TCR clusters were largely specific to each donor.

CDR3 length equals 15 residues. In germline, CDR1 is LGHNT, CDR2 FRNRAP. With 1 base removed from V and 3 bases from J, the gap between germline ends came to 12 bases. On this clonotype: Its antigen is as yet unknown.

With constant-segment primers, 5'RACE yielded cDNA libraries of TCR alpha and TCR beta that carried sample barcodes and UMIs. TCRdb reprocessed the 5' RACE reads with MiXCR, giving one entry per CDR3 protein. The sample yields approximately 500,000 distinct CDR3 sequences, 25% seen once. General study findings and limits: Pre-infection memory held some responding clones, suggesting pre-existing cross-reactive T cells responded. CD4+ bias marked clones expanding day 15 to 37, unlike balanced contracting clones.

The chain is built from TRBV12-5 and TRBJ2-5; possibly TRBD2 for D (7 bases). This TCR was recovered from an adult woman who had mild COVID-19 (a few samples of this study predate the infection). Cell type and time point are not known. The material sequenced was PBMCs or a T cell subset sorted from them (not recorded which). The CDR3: CASGLGGEGEETQYF. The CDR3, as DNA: TGTGCTAGTGGTTTGGGGGGGGAGGGGGAAGAGACCCAGTACTTC.